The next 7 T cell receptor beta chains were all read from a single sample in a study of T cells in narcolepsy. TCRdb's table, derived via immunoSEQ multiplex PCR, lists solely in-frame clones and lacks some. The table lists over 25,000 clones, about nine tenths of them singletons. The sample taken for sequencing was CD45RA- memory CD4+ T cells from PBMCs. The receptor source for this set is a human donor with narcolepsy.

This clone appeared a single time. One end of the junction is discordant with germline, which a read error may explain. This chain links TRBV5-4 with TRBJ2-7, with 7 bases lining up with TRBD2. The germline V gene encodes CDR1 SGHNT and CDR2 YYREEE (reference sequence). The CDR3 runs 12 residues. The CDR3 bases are TGTGCCACCAGCGGGACCAACTACGAGCAGTACTTC. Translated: CATSGTNYEQYF.

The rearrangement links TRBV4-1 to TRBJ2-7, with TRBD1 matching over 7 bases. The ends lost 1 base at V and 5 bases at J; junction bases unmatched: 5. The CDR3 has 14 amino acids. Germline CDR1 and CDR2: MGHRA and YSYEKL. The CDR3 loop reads CASSQADRNHEQYF. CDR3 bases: TGCGCCAGCAGCCAAGCGGACAGGAACCACGAGCAGTACTTC.

The chain's CDR3 is CASSFLHPQNNYGYTF. The CDR3 nucleotides read TGTGCCAGCAGCTTTTTACACCCGCAAAATAACTATGGCTACACCTTC. The chain joins TRBV7-9 to TRBJ1-2; no clear D gene. Germline CDR1 SEHNR, CDR2 FQNEAQ (reference sequence). The CDR3 has 16 residues. V was pared by 3 bases and J by 1 base, with 15 bases between.

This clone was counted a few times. This CDR3 is CSARTEGLLHF. Here the CDR3 DNA reads TGCAGTGCCCGGACAGAGGGACTCCTCCACTTT. This chain connects TRBV20-1 to TRBJ1-6, with TRBD1 as a possible D gene (6 bases). Trimming removed 6 bases from V and 15 bases from J, with 15 bases in between. Per the germline V gene, CDR1 is DFQATT and CDR2 is SNEGSKA (reference sequence). The CDR3 spans 11 residues.

The DNA for the CDR3 is TGCGCCAGCACCCCTGGGGGGACTGATACGCAGTATTTT. It translates to CASTPGGTDTQYF. The J gene is TRBJ2-3, the V gene TRBV5-1; possible D gene TRBD2, 6 bases. The CDR3 is made up of 13 amino acids. The V gene's germline CDR1 is SGHRS and CDR2 YFSETQ. V lost 6 bases, J lost 6 bases, and 14 bases lay in between.

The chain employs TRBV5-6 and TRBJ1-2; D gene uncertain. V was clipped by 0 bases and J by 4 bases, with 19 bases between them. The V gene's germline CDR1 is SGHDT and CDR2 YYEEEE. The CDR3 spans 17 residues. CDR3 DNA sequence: TGTGCCAGCAGCTTGGCCGGTGACCCGGACGGACCCTATGGCTACACCTTC. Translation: CASSLAGDPDGPYGYTF.

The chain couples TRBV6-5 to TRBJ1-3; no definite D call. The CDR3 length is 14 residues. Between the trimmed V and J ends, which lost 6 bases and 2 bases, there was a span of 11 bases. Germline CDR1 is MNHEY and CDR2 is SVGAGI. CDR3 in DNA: TGTGCCAGCAGCCAACTCTTGACTGGAAACACCATATATTTT. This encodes CASSQLLTGNTIYF.